This T cell receptor beta chain was sequenced for a study of cytomegalovirus exposure and HLA in healthy donors. Study-wide points: Later analysis indicated greater clonal expansion among HLA-associated TCR beta chains than among equally common other chains. With further analysis later on, most CMV-associated TCR beta chains appeared HLA-restricted. Associated with cytomegalovirus, according to the listing, were around 170 TCR beta chains. In all likelihood, a cluster of highly shared sequence variants was a sequencing artifact.

The CDR3 is made up of 16 amino acids. The ends were cut back, 3 bases at V and 8 bases at J, with 22 bases in the middle. In germline, CDR1 is MGHRA, CDR2 YSYEKL. As to this clone: The antigen remains undetermined.

The PCR made use of 60 Vbeta and 13 Jbeta primers. Sequencing used immunoSEQ multiplex PCR; TCRdb keeps in-frame clones, though not all of them. The sample consists of 150,000 to 200,000 clones, roughly 74% of them appearing once. The rearrangement uses TRBV4-1 and TRBJ1-2; no firm D call. Sample: PBMCs. The receptor was derived from a woman aged 25 to 39 in good health and CMV-seropositive. Here the CDR3 DNA reads TGCGCCAGCAGCCAGCCTCTGAGGAGGGCCGTGCAAGGCTACACCTTC. Translated: CASSQPLRRAVQGYTF.